The rows below give T cell receptor beta chains drawn from one sample of a study of human T cells and chemical hapten exposure. TCRdb re-called the RACE reads with MiXCR, one entry per CDR3 protein. The data show under 450,000 distinct CDR3 sequences, 4.8% seen once. The sample in question was whole blood, obtained in connection with sensitization to the hapten diphenylcyclopropenone (DPC). These receptors came from a woman aged 50 to 60 with alopecia areata. Some clones in this sample may be carry-over from other donors' samples. The CDR3 runs from the conserved cysteine through the conserved F or W. Fields, in order: J gene, D gene, V gene, CDR3 protein. D genes are given only for firm matches.

TRBJ1-5 | TRBD1 | TRBV27 | CASSLSGQGGQPQHF
TRBJ2-7 | NA | TRBV28 | CASSQTQGLLSYEQYF
TRBJ2-1 | TRBD2 | TRBV2 | CAGRAGGPTEQFF
TRBJ2-5 | NA | TRBV19 | CASSTRTSETQYF
TRBJ2-1 | NA | TRBV6-1 | CASSDWLAVGYNEQFF
TRBJ2-7 | NA | TRBV7-9 | CASSLVDRTRHEQYF
TRBJ2-5 | TRBD1 | TRBV27 | CASSFIKGAHPETQYF
TRBJ1-4 | NA | TRBV4-1 | CASSQSPWGLGEIFATNEKLFF
TRBJ1-1 | NA | TRBV6-6 | CASTLQGKAFF
TRBJ2-3 | TRBD2 | TRBV7-2 | CASSLGAGGAGDTQYF
TRBJ1-3 | TRBD1 | TRBV29-1 | CSVSGTGETNTIYF
TRBJ2-7 | TRBD1 | TRBV15 | CATSTGQGPYEQYF
TRBJ2-3 | NA | TRBV30 | CAWSPDRHSTDTQYF
TRBJ2-5 | NA | TRBV5-1 | CASSLSVGARETQYF
TRBJ1-1 | NA | TRBV7-9 | CASSLSRTNTEAFF
TRBJ2-3 | NA | TRBV9 | CASSESPGWGADTQYF
TRBJ2-2 | NA | TRBV19 | CASSRQAGAKNTGELFF
TRBJ1-1 | TRBD1 | TRBV28 | CASSLWQGVRTEAFF
TRBJ2-2 | NA | TRBV12-3/TRBV12-4 | CASSSQGADGELFF
TRBJ2-6 | NA | TRBV28 | CASSPGTNSGANVLTF
TRBJ2-5 | NA | TRBV19 | CASSILAGQETQYF
TRBJ1-5 | NA | TRBV5-6 | CASSLGWSAGQPQHF
TRBJ1-5 | NA | TRBV7-2 | CASSPSRNQPQHF
TRBJ2-5 | NA | TRBV20-1 | CSAEETQYF
TRBJ2-6 | NA | TRBV4-3 | CASSRQVSGANVLTF
TRBJ2-1 | NA | TRBV27 | CASSVSGLSSYNEQFF
TRBJ2-6 | TRBD1 | TRBV23-1 | CASSQSGVRDREISGANVLTF
TRBJ1-5 | TRBD1 | TRBV6-6 | CASRSPGQGDNQPQHF
TRBJ1-1 | NA | TRBV7-9 | CASSQRGAEAFF
TRBJ2-3 | NA | TRBV3-1 | CASSQGKDSVTDTQYF
TRBJ2-3 | TRBD2 | TRBV29-1 | CSVDLAGGTDTQYF
TRBJ2-6 | TRBD1 | TRBV6-2/TRBV6-3 | CASSYRDSTRHSGANVLTF
TRBJ2-4 | NA | TRBV5-1 | CASSWGVDKNIQYF
TRBJ2-7 | NA | TRBV14 | CASSQDRRTDPRYF
TRBJ1-2 | TRBD1 | TRBV12-3/TRBV12-4 | CASRGQTVGYGYTF
TRBJ1-2 | NA | TRBV20-1 | CSARSPGGQQEGYTF
TRBJ1-2 | NA | TRBV7-2 | CASSSFRAREDYGYTF
TRBJ2-7 | NA | TRBV28 | CASSLSHATYEQYF
TRBJ2-7 | NA | TRBV27 | CASSTDSRGLGGQYF
TRBJ2-1 | TRBD2 | TRBV4-2 | CASSQEGGTSNEQFF
TRBJ1-5 | TRBD1 | TRBV6-2/TRBV6-3 | CASSHTMDRISQPQHF
TRBJ2-4 | TRBD2 | TRBV6-2/TRBV6-3 | CASSYDQRETKNIQYF
TRBJ2-6 | TRBD2 | TRBV6-6 | CASSSLLAGYSGANVLTF
TRBJ1-1 | NA | TRBV12-3/TRBV12-4 | CASSPRDGYTEAFF
TRBJ2-3 | TRBD2 | TRBV7-2 | CASSPLAGNADTQYF
TRBJ2-1 | TRBD2 | TRBV12-3/TRBV12-4 | CASTHPQREWNEQFF
TRBJ1-1 | NA | TRBV12-3/TRBV12-4 | CASSRTLDTEAFF
TRBJ2-2 | TRBD2 | TRBV6-2/TRBV6-3 | CASSPLTSGRETGELFF
TRBJ1-2 | TRBD1 | TRBV30 | CAWSQDRVDGYTF
TRBJ2-1 | NA | TRBV5-6 | CASSLANGDEQFF
TRBJ2-7 | NA | TRBV7-9 | CASSRLAGNEQYF
TRBJ2-5 | TRBD2 | TRBV20-1 | CSARLAGVETQYF
TRBJ2-7 | NA | TRBV27 | CASSFVSASPPDEQYF
TRBJ2-3 | NA | TRBV2 | CASRKEGSRTDTQYF
TRBJ1-6 | NA | TRBV7-9 | CASSLAPGSESPLHF
TRBJ2-1 | NA | TRBV2 | CASSVGSSSEQFF
TRBJ1-1 | TRBD1 | TRBV6-2/TRBV6-3 | CASEAGGTEAFF